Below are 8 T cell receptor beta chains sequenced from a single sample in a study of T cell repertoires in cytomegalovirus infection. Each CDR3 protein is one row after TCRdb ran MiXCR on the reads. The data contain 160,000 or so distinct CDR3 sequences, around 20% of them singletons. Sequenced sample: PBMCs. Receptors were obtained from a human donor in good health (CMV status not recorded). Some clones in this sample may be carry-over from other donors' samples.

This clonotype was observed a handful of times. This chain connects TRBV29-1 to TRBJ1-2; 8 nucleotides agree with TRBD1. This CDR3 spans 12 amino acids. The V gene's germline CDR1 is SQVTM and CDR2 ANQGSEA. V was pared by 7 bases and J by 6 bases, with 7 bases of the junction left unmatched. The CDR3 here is CSALGTGHGYTF. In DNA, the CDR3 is TGCAGCGCCCTCGGGACAGGACATGGCTACACCTTC.

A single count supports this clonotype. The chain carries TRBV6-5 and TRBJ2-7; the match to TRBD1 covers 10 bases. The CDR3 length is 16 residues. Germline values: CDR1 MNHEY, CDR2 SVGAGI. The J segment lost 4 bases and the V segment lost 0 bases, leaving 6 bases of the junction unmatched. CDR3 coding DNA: TGTGCCAGCAGTTACTCTGGGACAGGGGATAGGTACGAGCAGTACTTC. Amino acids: CASSYSGTGDRYEQYF.

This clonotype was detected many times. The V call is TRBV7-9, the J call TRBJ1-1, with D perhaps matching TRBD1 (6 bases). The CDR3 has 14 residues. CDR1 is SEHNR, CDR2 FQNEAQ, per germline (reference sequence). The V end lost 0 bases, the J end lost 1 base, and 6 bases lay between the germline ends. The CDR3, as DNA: TGTGCCAGCAGCTTAGCGGGGGCGAACACTGAAGCTTTCTTT. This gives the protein CASSLAGANTEAFF. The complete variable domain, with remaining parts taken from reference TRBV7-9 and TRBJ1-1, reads DTGVSQNPRHKITKRGQNVTFRCDPISEHNRLYWYRQTLGQGPEFLTYFQNEAQLEKSRLLSDRFSAERPKGSFSTLEIQRTEQGDSAMYLCASSLAGANTEAFFGQGTRLTVV.

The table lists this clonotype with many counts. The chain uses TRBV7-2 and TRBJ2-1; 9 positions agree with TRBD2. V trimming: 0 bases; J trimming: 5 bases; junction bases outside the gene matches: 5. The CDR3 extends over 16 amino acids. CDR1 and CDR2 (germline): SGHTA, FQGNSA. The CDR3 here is CASSLARRGGNNEQFF. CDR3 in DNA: TGTGCCAGCAGCTTAGCGAGGCGGGGGGGCAACAATGAGCAGTTCTTC.

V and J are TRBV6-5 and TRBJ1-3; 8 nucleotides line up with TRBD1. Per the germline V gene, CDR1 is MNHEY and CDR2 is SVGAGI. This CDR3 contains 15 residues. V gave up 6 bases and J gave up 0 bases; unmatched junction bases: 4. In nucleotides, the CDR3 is TGTGCCAGCAGGGCAGGGGGCCCCTCTGGAAACACCATATATTTT. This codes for CASRAGGPSGNTIYF.

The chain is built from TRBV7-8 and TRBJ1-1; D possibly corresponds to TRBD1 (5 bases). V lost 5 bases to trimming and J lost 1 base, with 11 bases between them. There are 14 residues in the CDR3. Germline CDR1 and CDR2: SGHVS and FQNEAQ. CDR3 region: CASSIGTANTEAFF. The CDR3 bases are TGTGCCAGCAGCATAGGGACGGCGAACACTGAAGCTTTCTTT.

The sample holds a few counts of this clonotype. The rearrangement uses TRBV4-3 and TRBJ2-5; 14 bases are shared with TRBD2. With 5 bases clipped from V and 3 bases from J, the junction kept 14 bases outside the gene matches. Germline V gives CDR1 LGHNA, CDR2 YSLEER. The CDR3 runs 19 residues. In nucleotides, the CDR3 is TGCGCCAGCAGCTCTCTTCCTCCGGGACTAGCGGGAGAGGAAGAGACCCAGTACTTC. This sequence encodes CASSSLPPGLAGEEETQYF.

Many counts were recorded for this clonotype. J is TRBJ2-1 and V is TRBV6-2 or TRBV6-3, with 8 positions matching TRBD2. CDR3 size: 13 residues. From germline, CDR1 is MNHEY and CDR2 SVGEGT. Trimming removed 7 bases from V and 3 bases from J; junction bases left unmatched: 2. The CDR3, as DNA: TGTGCCAGCAAGAGCGGGAGCTACAATGAGCAGTTCTTC. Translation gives CASKSGSYNEQFF.